The present T cell receptor (beta chain) was sequenced within a study of cytomegalovirus exposure and HLA in healthy donors. This clone was observed many times. Its antigen is as yet unknown. This sample includes further DNA sequences coding for the same CDR3. Study-wide findings and caveats: A later look showed TCR association rates differing by HLA locus, highest for DRB1 and lowest for HLA-C. Later on, an analysis found that several of the most significant clusters appeared to be linked to common viral pathogens, which included parvovirus B19.

Looked up from germline, CDR1 is LNHDA and CDR2 is SQIVND (reference sequence). The CDR3 totals 12 residues. Trimming pared 7 bases from V and 4 bases from J, leaving 8 bases between. Primers included in the PCR were 60 Vbeta and 13 Jbeta primers. Assay used: immunoSEQ multiplex PCR; TCRdb lists only in-frame clones, some missing. In the table there are 100,000 to 150,000 clones, around 74% of which are singletons. This clonotype was obtained from a woman aged 50 to 65 in good health and CMV-seropositive. The sample comprised PBMCs. This chain uses TRBV19 with TRBJ1-5; the D is unclear. The CDR3 spells CASKGGNQPQHF. CDR3 coding DNA: TGTGCCAGTAAAGGCGGAAATCAGCCCCAGCATTTT.